The 16 T cell receptor beta chains reported below all come from one sample, sequenced in a study of Graves' ophthalmopathy and Graves' hyperthyroidism. RNA transcripts were the source from which TCR beta CDR3 regions were amplified. The workflow started with a first-round RT-PCR run with HTBI primers and then moved on to a second-round multiplex PCR. TCRdb re-called the multiplex PCR reads through MiXCR, storing one row per CDR3 protein. This sample carries 400,000 or so distinct CDR3 sequences, 15% of them seen once, and the ten largest clones take 7%. The sample was peripheral blood. Receptor source: a woman in her late teens or twenties with stable Graves' hyperthyroidism.

This clonotype occurred many times. This chain joins TRBV11-2 and TRBJ2-7; 9 nucleotides agree with TRBD1. This CDR3 is 14 amino acids long. Trimming cost V 2 bases and J 4 bases; bases outside gene matches: 3. CDR1 and CDR2 from the germline V gene are SGHAT and FQNNGV. CDR3 coding DNA: TGTGCCAGCAGCTTAACAGACAGGGGGTACGAGCAGTACTTC. Translation: CASSLTDRGYEQYF.

Many counts were recorded for this clonotype. The chain employs TRBV12-3 or TRBV12-4 and TRBJ1-1; 8 bases line up with TRBD1. After removal of 6 bases from V and 0 bases from J, the junction contained 6 bases not matched to a gene. The CDR3 spans 15 residues. The CDR3 sequence: CASSLDRDLNTEAFF. The CDR3 DNA is TGTGCCAGCAGCCTGGACAGGGACTTGAACACTGAAGCTTTCTTT.

This clonotype turned up a few times. A much larger clone lies a single base off, so this may be a read error. The chain links TRBV20-1 to TRBJ2-5; 8 bases line up with TRBD2. The CDR3 length is 14 residues. Germline loops: CDR1 DFQATT, CDR2 SNEGSKA (reference sequence). The DNA for the CDR3 is TGCAGTGTTTATTCTAGCGGGCTCCAAGAGACCAAGTACTTC. This translates into CSVYSSGLQETKYF.

This clonotype occurred many times. The V and J genes are TRBV7-2 and TRBJ1-2; no firm D call. This CDR3 contains 13 residues. Between the trimmed V and J ends, which lost 2 bases and 4 bases, there was a span of 8 bases. Germline-derived CDR1 and CDR2 are SGHTA and FQGNSA. CDR3 in amino acids: CASSLRAVYGYTF. The DNA of the CDR3 is TGTGCCAGCAGCTTAAGGGCAGTCTATGGCTACACCTTC.

This clonotype was detected ten times or more. The V and J genes are TRBV10-3 and TRBJ2-7, with D possibly called TRBD1 or TRBD2 (6 bases each). This CDR3 spans 16 amino acids. The ends were cut back, 8 bases at V and 4 bases at J, with 24 bases in the middle. Germline V gives CDR1 ENHRY, CDR2 SYGVKD. This CDR3 is CAISGSLRQGTYEQYF. The CDR3 DNA follows: TGTGCCATCTCGGGTTCTTTGAGGCAGGGGACTTACGAGCAGTACTTC.

In its sample, this clonotype was seen many times. The chain couples TRBV6-5 to TRBJ2-5, with a weak D call TRBD2 (6 bases). V dropped 0 bases and J dropped 4 bases, with 12 bases sitting between them. The germline CDR1 and CDR2 sequences are MNHEY and SVGAGI. The CDR3 loop spans 15 amino acids. This chain's CDR3 is CASSYSEKGGETQYF. Here the CDR3 DNA reads TGTGCCAGCAGTTACTCGGAGAAGGGAGGAGAGACCCAGTACTTC.

This clonotype came up many times. The chain has TRBV6-5 and TRBJ1-2; D is unresolved. In germline, CDR1 is MNHEY, CDR2 SVGAGI. Trimming took off 8 bases at V and 5 bases at J, with 18 bases between the two ends. The CDR3 totals 14 residues. The CDR3 bases are TGTGCCAGCTCATATAATGTGGGGTCGTATGGCTACACCTTC. The encoded protein is CASSYNVGSYGYTF.

This clonotype was detected many times. The genes are TRBV6-5 and TRBJ2-2; 7 nucleotides agree with TRBD1. V lost 2 bases and J lost 6; bases outside the gene matches: 3. The germline CDR1 and CDR2 sequences are MNHEY and SVGAGI. This CDR3 comprises 14 residues. The CDR3, as DNA: TGTGCCAGCAGTTACGGACAGGCGGCCGGGGAGCTGTTTTTT. Its protein is CASSYGQAAGELFF.

At least ten counts were recorded for this clonotype. The chain links TRBV2 to TRBJ1-2, with 8 bases aligning to TRBD1. The J segment lost 1 base and the V segment lost 3 bases, leaving 4 bases of the junction unmatched. The CDR3 sequence is 15 residues long. In germline, CDR1 is SNHLY, CDR2 FYNNEI. The DNA for the CDR3 is TGTGCCAGCAGTGAGTGGGACAGGCGTAACTATGGCTACACCTTC. Residues: CASSEWDRRNYGYTF.

This clonotype was observed at least ten times. The rearrangement joins TRBV29-1 to TRBJ2-4; D remains unclear. V gave up 1 base and J gave up 2 bases, with 6 bases separating them. This CDR3 spans 13 amino acids. The germline CDR1 and CDR2 sequences are SQVTM and ANQGSEA. The CDR3 here is CSVEGRSKNIQYF. Here the CDR3 DNA reads TGCAGCGTTGAAGGACGCTCCAAAAACATTCAGTACTTC.

This clonotype has at least ten counts. The chain joins TRBV18 to TRBJ1-2, with 8 bases that match TRBD1. The junction had 7 bases not matched to a gene; V was cut back by 6 bases and J by 7 bases. The CDR3 covers 13 residues. Germline CDR1 is KGHSH and CDR2 is LQKENI. This chain's CDR3 is CASSPGQAIGYTF. In DNA, the CDR3 is TGTGCCAGCTCGCCGGGACAGGCGATTGGCTACACCTTC.

This clonotype occurred many times. J is TRBJ2-5 and V is TRBV7-9, with 7 bases identical to TRBD1. Germline lookup yields CDR1 SEHNR and CDR2 FQNEAQ (reference sequence). This CDR3 comprises 14 residues. V shed 4 bases, J shed 4 bases, and the junction held 6 bases outside the gene matches. Written as DNA, the CDR3 is TGTGCCAGCAGCTCTCGTCCAGGGGGAGAGACCCAGTACTTC. It translates to CASSSRPGGETQYF.

This rearrangement joins TRBV5-1 to TRBJ1-1; TRBD1 matches at 10 bases. The trim removed 4 bases at V and 5 bases at J, leaving 11 bases unmatched. The length of the CDR3 is 16 residues. Germline CDR1 and CDR2: SGHRS and YFSETQ. The CDR3 here is CASSRRQGAPGTEAFF. The CDR3 region has the DNA TGCGCCAGCAGCCGCAGACAGGGGGCGCCGGGGACTGAAGCTTTCTTT.

The sample holds a few counts of this clonotype. The V gene is TRBV12-3 or TRBV12-4, the J gene TRBJ1-2; possibly TRBD1 for D (6 bases). Trimming took off 5 bases at V and 4 bases at J, with 14 bases between the two ends. This CDR3 is built from 14 residues. CDR3 bases: TGTGCCAGCAGTCCCGACAGGTTCTCCTATGGCTACACCTTC. As protein: CASSPDRFSYGYTF.

This clonotype was observed many times. V gene TRBV6-5 combines with J gene TRBJ2-7; 10 bases fit TRBD1. V lost 3 bases, J lost 4 bases, and 9 bases stayed unmatched. The CDR3 consists of 16 residues. CDR1 and CDR2 (germline): MNHEY, SVGAGI. The CDR3 protein is CASSYSGTGESYEQYF. The CDR3 DNA is TGTGCCAGCAGTTATTCCGGGACAGGGGAGAGTTACGAGCAGTACTTC.

The table lists this clonotype with many counts. This chain connects TRBV28 to TRBJ1-3, with D possibly TRBD1 on 6 matching bases. The germline CDR1 and CDR2 sequences are MDHEN and SYDVKM. V was clipped by 5 bases and J by 0 bases, with 14 bases between them. This CDR3 spans 16 amino acids. The CDR3 bases are TGTGCCAGCAGTCAACCCGCAGGGGTCTCTGGAAACACCATATATTTT. It specifies CASSQPAGVSGNTIYF.